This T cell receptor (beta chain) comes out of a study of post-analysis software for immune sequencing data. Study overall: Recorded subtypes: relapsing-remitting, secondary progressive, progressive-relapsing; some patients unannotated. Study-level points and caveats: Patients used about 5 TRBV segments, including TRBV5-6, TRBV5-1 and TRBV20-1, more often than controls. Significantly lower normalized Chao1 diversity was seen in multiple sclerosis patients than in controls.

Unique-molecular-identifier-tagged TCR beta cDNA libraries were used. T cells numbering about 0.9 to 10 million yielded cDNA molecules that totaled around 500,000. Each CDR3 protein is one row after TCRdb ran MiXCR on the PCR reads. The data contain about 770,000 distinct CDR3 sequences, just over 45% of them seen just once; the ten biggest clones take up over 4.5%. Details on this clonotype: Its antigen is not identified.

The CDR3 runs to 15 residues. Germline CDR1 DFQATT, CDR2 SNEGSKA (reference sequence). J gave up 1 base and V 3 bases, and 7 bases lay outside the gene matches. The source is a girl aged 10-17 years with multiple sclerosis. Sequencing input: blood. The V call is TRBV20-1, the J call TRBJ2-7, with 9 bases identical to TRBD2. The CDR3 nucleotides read TGCAGTGCTAGCCGGGGGGCGGGAGGGTCCTACGAGCAGTACTTC. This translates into CSASRGAGGSYEQYF.